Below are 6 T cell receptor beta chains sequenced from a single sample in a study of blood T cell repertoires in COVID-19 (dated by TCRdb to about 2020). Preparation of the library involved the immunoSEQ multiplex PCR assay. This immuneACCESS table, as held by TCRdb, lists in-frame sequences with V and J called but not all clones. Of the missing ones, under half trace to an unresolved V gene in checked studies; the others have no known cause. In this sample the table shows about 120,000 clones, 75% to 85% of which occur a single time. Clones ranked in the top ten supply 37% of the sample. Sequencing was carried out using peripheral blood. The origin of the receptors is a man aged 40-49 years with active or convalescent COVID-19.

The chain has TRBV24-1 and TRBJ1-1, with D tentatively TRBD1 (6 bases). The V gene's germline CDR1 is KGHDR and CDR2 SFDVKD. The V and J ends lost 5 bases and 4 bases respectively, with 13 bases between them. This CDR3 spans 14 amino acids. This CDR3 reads CATSAPGEGTEAFF. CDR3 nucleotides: TGTGCCACCAGTGCCCCAGGGGAGGGCACTGAAGCTTTCTTT.

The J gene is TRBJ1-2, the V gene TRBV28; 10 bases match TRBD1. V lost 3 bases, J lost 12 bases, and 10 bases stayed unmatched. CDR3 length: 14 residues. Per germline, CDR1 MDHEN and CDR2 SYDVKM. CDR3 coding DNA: TGTGCCAGCAGTTTGGTTGGACAGGGGGTTTTCGACACCTTC. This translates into CASSLVGQGVFDTF.

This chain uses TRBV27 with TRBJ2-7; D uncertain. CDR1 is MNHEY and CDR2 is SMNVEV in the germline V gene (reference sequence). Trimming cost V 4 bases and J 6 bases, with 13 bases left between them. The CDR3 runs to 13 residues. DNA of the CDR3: TGTGCCAGCAGTTCGGCCTACGGAGCCGAGCAGTACTTC. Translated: CASSSAYGAEQYF.

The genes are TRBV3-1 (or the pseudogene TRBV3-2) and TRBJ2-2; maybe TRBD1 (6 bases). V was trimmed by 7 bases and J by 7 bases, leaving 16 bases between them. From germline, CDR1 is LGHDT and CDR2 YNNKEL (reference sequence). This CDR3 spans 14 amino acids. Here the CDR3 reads CASTRQGSIGELFF. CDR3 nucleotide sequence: TGTGCCAGCACTAGGCAGGGGAGCATCGGGGAGCTGTTTTTT.

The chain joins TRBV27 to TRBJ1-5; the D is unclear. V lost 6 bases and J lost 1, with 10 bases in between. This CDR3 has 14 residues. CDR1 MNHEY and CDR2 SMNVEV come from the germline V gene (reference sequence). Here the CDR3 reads CASRAIRSNQPQHF. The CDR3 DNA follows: TGTGCCAGCAGGGCCATCAGGAGCAATCAGCCCCAGCATTTT.

CDR3 nucleotide sequence: TGTGCCATCAGTCAGACGGAGACTCAGAACACCATATATTTT. This gives the protein CAISQTETQNTIYF. The chain carries TRBV10-3 and TRBJ1-3; D unclear. This CDR3 comprises 14 residues. Germline assignment: CDR1 ENHRY and CDR2 SYGVKD. V shed 5 bases and J shed 7 bases, with 15 bases lying between them.